A single sample gave rise to the 6 T cell receptor beta chains below, sequenced in a study of PD-L1 blockade in urothelial cancer. Profiled with immunoSEQ multiplex PCR; TCRdb holds only in-frame clones, not every one. The sample has about 41,000 clones, around 83% seen once. Time point here: peripheral blood 6 weeks after treatment start. Sequencing was performed on PBMCs, taken around atezolizumab (anti-PD-L1) treatment. Receptor source: a man aged 70 or older with urothelial cancer.

This rearrangement joins TRBV29-1 to TRBJ2-5, with 8 bases aligning to TRBD1. The germline V gene encodes CDR1 SQVTM and CDR2 ANQGSEA. After removal of 0 bases from V and 5 bases from J, the junction contained 5 bases not matched to a gene. The CDR3 loop spans 14 amino acids. The CDR3 DNA reads as TGCAGCGTTGAAGATGGGACAGGTATCGAGACCCAGTACTTC. This encodes CSVEDGTGIETQYF.

In its sample, this clone was seen once. The gene calls are TRBV30 and TRBJ2-2; D is unclear. V lost 3 bases, J lost 0 bases, and 2 bases lay in between. The CDR3 runs to 12 residues. Germline V gene lookup returns CDR1 GTSNPN and CDR2 SVGIG (reference sequence). The CDR3, as DNA: TGTGCCTGGAGCGCGAACACCGGGGAGCTGTTTTTT. It yields the protein CAWSANTGELFF.

This clone is a singleton in its sample. CDR3 region: CASSTYPGTGVYGYTF. The CDR3, as DNA: TGTGCCAGCAGTACATATCCCGGGACAGGGGTCTATGGCTACACCTTC. This chain links TRBV28 with TRBJ1-2; 10 nucleotides line up with TRBD1. This CDR3 is 16 amino acids long. After removal of 5 bases from V and 4 bases from J, the junction contained 10 bases not matched to a gene. Germline CDR1 MDHEN, CDR2 SYDVKM.

This clone was counted a single time. This chain links TRBV19 with TRBJ1-1; 7 bases map to TRBD1. CDR3 length equals 13 residues. Germline V gene sequence: CDR1 LNHDA, CDR2 SQIVND (reference sequence). The junction had 11 bases not matched to a gene; V was cut back by 5 bases and J by 11 bases. CDR3 sequence (DNA): TGTGCCAGTAGTCTAGCCCAGGGGGTCAATGCTTTCTTT. Translating gives CASSLAQGVNAFF.

This rearrangement joins TRBV20-1 to TRBJ2-5; D not certain. The CDR3 has 11 residues. The germline V gene has CDR1 DFQATT and CDR2 SNEGSKA (reference sequence). V lost 5 bases and J lost 0, with 4 bases in between. CDR3 DNA: TGCAGTGCTGCGGACCAAGAGACCCAGTACTTC. Translation: CSAADQETQYF.

CDR3 amino acids: CASSGHRDGLNEQFF. The CDR3 DNA sequence: TGTGCCAGCAGCGGGCACAGGGATGGCCTTAATGAGCAGTTCTTC. The chain employs TRBV9 and TRBJ2-1; possibly TRBD1 for D (6 bases). Germline V lookup: CDR1 SGDLS, CDR2 YYNGEE. This CDR3 spans 15 amino acids. Trimming took off 3 bases at V and 7 bases at J, with 17 bases between the two ends.